Following are 32 T cell receptor beta chains from one sample sequenced in a study of blood T cell repertoires in COVID-19. Generated by immunoSEQ multiplex PCR, the TCRdb table keeps only in-frame clones and is missing some. Of 400,000 to 450,000 clones detected, roughly 88% appear once; the ten largest clones hold approximately 12%. The sample taken for sequencing was peripheral blood. The origin of the receptors is a woman between 45 and 60 years old with COVID-19, enrolled during active disease.

V and J are TRBV24-1 and TRBJ1-4; 9 bases are a match to TRBD1. Germline V gene lookup returns CDR1 KGHDR and CDR2 SFDVKD. The CDR3 totals 15 residues. J gave up 6 bases and V 2 bases, and 3 bases lay outside the gene matches. The CDR3 region is CATSDWRTGDEKLFF. The DNA of the CDR3 is TGTGCCACCAGTGATTGGAGGACAGGGGATGAAAAACTGTTTTTT.

The chain has TRBV20-1 and TRBJ2-5, with D perhaps matching TRBD1 (5 bases). V was clipped by 0 bases and J by 12 bases, with 11 bases between them. The CDR3 has 11 residues. Germline CDR1 and CDR2: DFQATT and SNEGSKA (reference sequence). The CDR3 spells CSARDLTAKYF. CDR3 nucleotides: TGCAGTGCTAGAGATTTGACAGCCAAGTACTTC.

Only one count was recorded for this clone. This rearrangement joins TRBV7-3 to TRBJ2-7; 10 bases line up with TRBD1. The CDR3 is made up of 15 amino acids. V gave up 2 bases and J gave up 2 bases; unmatched junction bases: 3. CDR1 and CDR2 from the germline V gene are SGHTA and FQGTGA. The CDR3 nucleotides read TGTGCCAGCAGCTTACGCGGGACAGGGGCCTACGAGCAGTACTTC. This sequence encodes CASSLRGTGAYEQYF.

The CDR3 protein is CATSQTGVYGYTF. The CDR3 region has the DNA TGTGCCACCAGTCAGACGGGAGTTTATGGCTACACCTTC. This chain connects TRBV24-1 to TRBJ1-2, with D unresolved. Per the germline V gene, CDR1 is KGHDR and CDR2 is SFDVKD. The CDR3 loop spans 13 amino acids. Trimming took off 6 bases at V and 5 bases at J, with 12 bases between the two ends.

The gene calls are TRBV30 and TRBJ1-5; D is possibly TRBD1 (5 bases). The V end lost 1 base, the J end lost 3 bases, and 10 bases lay between the germline ends. CDR1 GTSNPN and CDR2 SVGIG come from the germline V gene (reference sequence). The CDR3 is made up of 14 amino acids. The CDR3 spells CAWSGQSYNQPQHF. The DNA of the CDR3 is TGTGCCTGGAGTGGACAGTCCTACAATCAGCCCCAGCATTTT.

The chain is built from TRBV28 and TRBJ1-5; no firm D call. This CDR3 region has 12 residues. Trimming took off 5 bases at V and 3 bases at J, with 5 bases between the two ends. Per the germline V gene, CDR1 is MDHEN and CDR2 is SYDVKM. CDR3 amino acids: CASSAPNQPQHF. CDR3 DNA: TGTGCCAGCAGTGCGCCCAATCAGCCCCAGCATTTT.

The chain joins TRBV27 to TRBJ1-2; D is possibly TRBD1 (6 bases). V lost 4 bases and J lost 1, with 16 bases in between. Germline lookup yields CDR1 MNHEY and CDR2 SMNVEV (reference sequence). CDR3 length equals 16 residues. The CDR3 DNA sequence: TGTGCCAGCAGTTCAAACCGGGACATCTTTAACTATGGCTACACCTTC. It is translated as CASSSNRDIFNYGYTF.

The rearrangement links TRBV3-1 (or the pseudogene TRBV3-2) to TRBJ1-6; possible D gene TRBD1, 6 bases. Looked up from germline, CDR1 is LGHDT and CDR2 is YNNKEL (reference sequence). The CDR3 length is 16 residues. Trimming took off 4 bases at V and 10 bases at J, with 20 bases between the two ends. The CDR3 is CASSPGIIRGWSPLHF. CDR3 coding DNA: TGTGCCAGCAGCCCCGGTATAATCAGGGGATGGTCACCCCTCCACTTT.

The genes are TRBV4-2 and TRBJ2-1; the D gene is possibly TRBD1 (6 bases). The germline V and J ends were trimmed by 0 bases and 16 bases, with 16 bases remaining between them. CDR1 and CDR2 (germline): LGHNA, YNFKEQ. CDR3 length equals 13 residues. The CDR3 nucleotides are TGTGCCAGCAGCCAAGAGCGCCGGGACACGCCTTTCTTC. Its protein product is CASSQERRDTPFF.

J is TRBJ2-3 and V is TRBV30; D remains ambiguous. Germline-derived CDR1 and CDR2 are GTSNPN and SVGIG (reference sequence). Trimming left V 3 bases short and J 2 bases short, with 9 bases between. The CDR3 has 13 residues. The CDR3 DNA is TGTGCCTGGAGCCTCTCCTCCACAGATACGCAGTATTTT. Amino acids: CAWSLSSTDTQYF.

The chain uses TRBV28 and TRBJ2-7; D unresolved. V was shortened by 4 bases and J by 6 bases, with 10 bases between the two germline ends. Germline V gene sequence: CDR1 MDHEN, CDR2 SYDVKM. The CDR3 covers 12 residues. CDR3 residues: CASSSLSVEQYF. For the CDR3, the DNA is TGTGCCAGCAGTTCCCTCTCCGTCGAGCAGTACTTC.

The DNA of the CDR3 is TGTGCCAGCAGCCCGCCGTCTAGTGGCGTTGAAAAACTGTTTTTT. Protein sequence: CASSPPSSGVEKLFF. This chain joins TRBV13 and TRBJ1-4; D is unresolved. Germline CDR1 and CDR2: PRHDT and FYEKMQ (reference sequence). V lost 5 bases, J lost 7 bases, and 17 bases lay in between. The CDR3 is 15 residues long.

The sample holds a few counts of this clone. The V and J genes are TRBV27 and TRBJ1-2; 7 positions match TRBD1. The CDR3 contains 16 residues. CDR1 and CDR2 (germline): MNHEY, SMNVEV (reference sequence). V gave up 5 bases and J gave up 6 bases; unmatched junction bases: 15. The DNA for the CDR3 is TGTGCCAGCAGTCCACTAGGGACAGAAGTTGTCGATGGCTACACCTTC. Translating gives CASSPLGTEVVDGYTF.

V and J are TRBV19 and TRBJ1-1; unclear D gene. This CDR3 has 13 amino acids. V was shortened by 7 bases and J by 1 base, with 10 bases between the two germline ends. CDR1 is LNHDA, CDR2 SQIVND, per germline (reference sequence). CDR3 loop: CASKPRKNTEAFF. The CDR3 nucleotides read TGTGCCAGTAAGCCTAGAAAGAACACTGAAGCTTTCTTT.

This clone occurred once. This chain joins TRBV5-6 and TRBJ2-2; a weak D match, TRBD1 (6 bases). Germline V gene data show CDR1 as SGHDT and CDR2 as YYEEEE. Trimming shortened V by 4 bases and J by 7 bases, and 29 bases separated the two germline ends. The CDR3 sequence is 19 residues long. CDR3 sequence reads: CASSRLTARGHGRVGELFF. CDR3 nucleotides: TGTGCCAGCAGCCGACTCACAGCTCGGGGACACGGGCGGGTCGGGGAGCTGTTTTTT.

This chain connects TRBV18 to TRBJ2-1; weak D call: TRBD1 (6 bases). Germline CDR1 reads KGHSH; CDR2 reads LQKENI. V was clipped by 1 base and J by 4 bases, with 14 bases between them. CDR3 length: 16 amino acids. DNA of the CDR3: TGTGCCAGCTCACCACGAGAGACAGGACTTTACAATGAGCAGTTCTTC. It encodes CASSPRETGLYNEQFF.

The chain carries TRBV25-1 and TRBJ2-5, with D tentatively TRBD1 (6 bases). The CDR3 contains 13 residues. The V gene lost 6 bases and the J gene lost 3 bases, with 11 bases spanning the gap. From germline, CDR1 is MGHDK and CDR2 SYGVNS. The CDR3 spells CASRRGGEETQYF. CDR3 DNA: TGTGCCAGCAGAAGAGGGGGAGAAGAGACCCAGTACTTC.

The rearrangement joins TRBV6-1 to TRBJ2-1; D perhaps matches TRBD1 (6 bases). The V gene's germline CDR1 is MNHNS and CDR2 SASEGT. Trimming pared 2 bases from V and 3 bases from J, leaving 8 bases between. The length of the CDR3 is 14 residues. The CDR3 reads CASSEQGLYNEQFF. CDR3 bases: TGTGCCAGCAGTGAACAGGGGCTCTACAATGAGCAGTTCTTC.

V gene TRBV24-1 combines with J gene TRBJ2-2; 10 bases are shared with TRBD2. CDR3 length: 15 amino acids. Germline loops: CDR1 KGHDR, CDR2 SFDVKD. Trimming cost V 5 bases and J 5 bases; bases outside gene matches: 4. CDR3 amino acids: CATSGLAGVTGELFF. The CDR3 region has the DNA TGTGCCACCAGTGGGCTAGCGGGGGTAACCGGGGAGCTGTTTTTT.

V gene TRBV11-2 combines with J gene TRBJ2-3; D unresolved. This CDR3 spans 11 amino acids. Per the germline V gene, CDR1 is SGHAT and CDR2 is FQNNGV. V was cut by 10 bases and J by 5 bases, with 10 bases left in between. This CDR3 is CAIWSGDTQYF. In DNA, the CDR3 is TGTGCCATCTGGTCCGGAGATACGCAGTATTTT.

The chain uses TRBV19 and TRBJ2-7, with TRBD2 as a possible D gene (5 bases). The CDR3 loop spans 13 amino acids. CDR1 and CDR2 from the germline V gene are LNHDA and SQIVND (reference sequence). Trimming shortened V by 4 bases and J by 4 bases, and 11 bases separated the two germline ends. The CDR3, as DNA: TGTGCCAGTAGTACTTACAGCGGATACGAGCAGTACTTC. Protein product: CASSTYSGYEQYF.

This chain joins TRBV18 and TRBJ2-2; D is ambiguous. The CDR3 spans 13 residues. With 1 base removed from V and 8 bases from J, the gap between germline ends came to 8 bases. Per the germline V gene, CDR1 is KGHSH and CDR2 is LQKENI. CDR3 nucleotide sequence: TGTGCCAGCTCACCACTATCTCCTGGGGAGCTGTTTTTT. Its protein is CASSPLSPGELFF.

The chain carries TRBV27 and TRBJ1-2; the match to TRBD1 covers 9 bases. The CDR3 is made up of 15 amino acids. V was clipped by 6 bases and J by 8 bases; unmatched bases: 13. Per the germline V gene, CDR1 is MNHEY and CDR2 is SMNVEV (reference sequence). CDR3 sequence: CASREAAGTGSGYTF. The CDR3 coding sequence is TGTGCCAGCAGAGAGGCAGCCGGGACAGGGAGCGGCTACACCTTC.

The chain joins TRBV7-2 to TRBJ1-3; possibly TRBD1 for D (5 bases). V lost 1 base, J lost 2 bases, and 9 bases lay in between. From germline, CDR1 is SGHTA and CDR2 FQGNSA. The CDR3 spans 15 residues. The CDR3, as DNA: TGTGCCAGCAGCTTAGTGCAGGGTACTGGAAACACCATATATTTT. Translation gives CASSLVQGTGNTIYF. Full variable domain (remainder filled in from reference TRBV7-2 and TRBJ1-3): GAGVSQSPSNKVTEKGKDVELRCDPISGHTALYWYRQSLGQGLEFLIYFQGNSAPDKSGLPSDRFSAERTGGSVSTLTIQRTQQEDSAVYLCASSLVQGTGNTIYFGEGSWLTVV.

V and J are TRBV27 and TRBJ2-5, with 9 nucleotides matching TRBD1. Germline CDR1 is MNHEY and CDR2 is SMNVEV (reference sequence). The CDR3 has 14 amino acids. The V and J ends lost 4 bases and 2 bases, in that order; junction bases with no gene match: 2. Here the CDR3 DNA reads TGTGCCAGCAGTTGGGACAGGGCACAAGAGACCCAGTACTTC. As protein: CASSWDRAQETQYF.

The gene calls are TRBV28 and TRBJ1-2; D might be TRBD1 (5 bases). Looked up from germline, CDR1 is MDHEN and CDR2 is SYDVKM. Trimming removed 3 bases at V and 4 bases at J, with 9 bases between. This CDR3 is 13 amino acids long. The CDR3 DNA sequence: TGTGCCAGCAGTTTTTTGGGGCCCTATGGCTACACCTTC. The encoded protein is CASSFLGPYGYTF.

The sample holds one count of this clone. The genes are TRBV28 and TRBJ1-2, with 7 bases identical to TRBD1. V shed 6 bases and J 8 bases; nucleotides not matched to a gene: 18. This CDR3 spans 16 amino acids. Germline values: CDR1 MDHEN, CDR2 SYDVKM. CDR3 in amino acids: CASSRGWQGEGGGYTF. DNA of the CDR3: TGTGCCAGCAGCCGGGGGTGGCAGGGGGAAGGAGGAGGCTACACCTTC.

This clone appeared once. J is TRBJ2-1 and V is TRBV7-9; 8 positions agree with TRBD2. There are 16 residues in the CDR3. The germline gives CDR1 SEHNR, CDR2 FQNEAQ (reference sequence). J gave up 2 bases and V 5 bases, and 8 bases lay outside the gene matches. For the CDR3, the DNA is TGTGCCAGCAGCCTGCGGAGCGGGAGCCCCTACAATGAGCAGTTCTTC. Amino acids: CASSLRSGSPYNEQFF.

The chain carries TRBV18 and TRBJ1-1, with a weak D call TRBD1 (5 bases). The CDR3 has 13 amino acids. CDR1 and CDR2 (germline): KGHSH, LQKENI. Deletions cut 8 bases from V and 0 bases from J, with 10 bases between. CDR3 nucleotides: TGTGCCAGCCGGGGGGATATGAACACTGAAGCTTTCTTT. Residues: CASRGDMNTEAFF.

The chain joins TRBV29-1 to TRBJ2-6, with a possible D match to TRBD1 (6 bases). Trimming took 6 bases from V and 4 from J, leaving 16 bases between them. Per germline, CDR1 SQVTM and CDR2 ANQGSEA. The CDR3 runs to 15 residues. The CDR3 reads CSVENRETGANVLTF. The DNA of the CDR3 is TGCAGCGTCGAAAACAGGGAGACCGGGGCCAACGTCCTGACTTTC.

The chain links TRBV13 to TRBJ1-2, with TRBD1 as a possible D gene (6 bases). The CDR3 loop spans 13 amino acids. Germline CDR1 reads PRHDT; CDR2 reads FYEKMQ (reference sequence). Trimming removed 3 bases at V and 7 bases at J, with 12 bases between. DNA of the CDR3: TGTGCCAGCAGCTTCGGGGGGGCCGGTGGCTACACCTTC. This translates into CASSFGGAGGYTF.

The rearrangement links TRBV2 to TRBJ1-2; the D gene is possibly TRBD1 (5 bases). The CDR3 is 15 amino acids. V dropped 0 bases and J dropped 4 bases, with 12 bases sitting between them. Germline assignment: CDR1 SNHLY and CDR2 FYNNEI. CDR3 sequence: CASSEAVRRGYGYTF. Here the CDR3 DNA reads TGTGCCAGCAGTGAAGCGGTCAGGAGGGGCTATGGCTACACCTTC. The whole variable domain, remainder taken from reference TRBV2 and TRBJ1-2, is EPEVTQTPSHQVTQMGQEVILRCVPISNHLYFYWYRQILGQKVEFLVSFYNNEISEKSEIFDDQFSVERPDGSNFTLKIRSTKLEDSAMYFCASSEAVRRGYGYTFGSGTRLTVV.